The source of this TCR beta chain is a study of radiotherapy plus CTLA-4 blockade in lung cancer. Across the study: With 25% to 40% of patients having disease control, objective responses were seen in about 18%.

Concerning this clone itself: The antigen is unknown.

General study points: The best prediction of response reportedly came from early blood T cell clone dynamics, with interferon-beta. Among blood TCR repertoires after radiotherapy plus ipilimumab, tumor-derived clones expanded.

Germline V gene lookup returns CDR1 ENHRY and CDR2 SYGVKD. There are 14 residues in the CDR3. J was trimmed by 6 bases and V by 3 bases; bases with no gene match: 5. Sequenced by immunoSEQ multiplex PCR; TCRdb stores in-frame clones only, minus some. The repertoire holds about 35,000 clones, with 75% to 90% as singletons. Here the sequenced sample was peripheral blood, taken from a patient treated with radiotherapy plus ipilimumab. The chain links TRBV10-3 to TRBJ2-1; 7 nucleotides match TRBD2. The sequence was collected from a human donor with non-small cell lung cancer who had stable disease on radiotherapy plus ipilimumab. The chain's CDR3 is CAISDREGFNEQFF. In DNA form, the CDR3 reads TGTGCCATCAGTGACAGGGAGGGATTCAATGAGCAGTTCTTC.